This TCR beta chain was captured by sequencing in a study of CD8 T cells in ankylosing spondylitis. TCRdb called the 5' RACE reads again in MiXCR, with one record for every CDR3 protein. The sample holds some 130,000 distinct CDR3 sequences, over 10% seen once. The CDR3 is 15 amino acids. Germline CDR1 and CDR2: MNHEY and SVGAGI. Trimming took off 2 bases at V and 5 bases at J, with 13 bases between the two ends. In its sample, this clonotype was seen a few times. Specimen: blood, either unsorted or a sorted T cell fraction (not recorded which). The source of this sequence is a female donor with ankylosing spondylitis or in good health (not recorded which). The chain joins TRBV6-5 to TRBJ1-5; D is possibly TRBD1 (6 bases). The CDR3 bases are TGTGCCAGCAGTTACGCCAGGGGAGTAGATCAGCCCCAGCATTTT. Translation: CASSYARGVDQPQHF.